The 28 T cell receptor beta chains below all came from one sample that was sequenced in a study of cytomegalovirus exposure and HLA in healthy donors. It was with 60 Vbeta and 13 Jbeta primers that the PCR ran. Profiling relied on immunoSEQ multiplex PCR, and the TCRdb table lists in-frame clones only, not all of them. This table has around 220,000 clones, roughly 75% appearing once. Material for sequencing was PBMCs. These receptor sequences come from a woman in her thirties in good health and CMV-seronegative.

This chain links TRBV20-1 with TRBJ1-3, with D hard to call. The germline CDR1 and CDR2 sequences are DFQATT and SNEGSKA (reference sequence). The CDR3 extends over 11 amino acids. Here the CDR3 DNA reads TGCAGCGCGTTGGAGGCGGACACCATATATTTT. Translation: CSALEADTIYF.

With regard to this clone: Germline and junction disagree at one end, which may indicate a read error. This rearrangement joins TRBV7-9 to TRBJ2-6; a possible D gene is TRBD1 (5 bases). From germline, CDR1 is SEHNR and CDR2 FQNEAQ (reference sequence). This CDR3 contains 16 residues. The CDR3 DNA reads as TGTTCCAGCAGGGTAGTCAGGGAATCTGGGGCCAACGTCCTGACTTTC. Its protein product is CSSRVVRESGANVLTF.

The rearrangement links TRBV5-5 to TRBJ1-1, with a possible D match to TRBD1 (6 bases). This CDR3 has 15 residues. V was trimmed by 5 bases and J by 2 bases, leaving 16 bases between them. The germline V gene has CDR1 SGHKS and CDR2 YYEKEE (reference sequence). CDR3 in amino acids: CASSLGWTVNTEAFF. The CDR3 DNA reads TGTGCCAGCAGTCTAGGGTGGACAGTAAACACTGAAGCTTTCTTT.

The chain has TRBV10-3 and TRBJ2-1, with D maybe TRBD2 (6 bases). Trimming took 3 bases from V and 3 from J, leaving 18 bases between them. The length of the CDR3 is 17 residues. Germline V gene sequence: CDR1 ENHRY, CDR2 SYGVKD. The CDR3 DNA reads TGTGCCATCAGTGACAAAACTAGGGAGGCCCTCTACAATGAGCAGTTCTTC. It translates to CAISDKTREALYNEQFF.

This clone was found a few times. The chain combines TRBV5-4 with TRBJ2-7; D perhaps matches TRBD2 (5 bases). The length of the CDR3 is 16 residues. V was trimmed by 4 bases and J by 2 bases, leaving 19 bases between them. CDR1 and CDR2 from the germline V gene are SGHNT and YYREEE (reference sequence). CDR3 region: CASSLPESGNTYEQYF. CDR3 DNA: TGTGCCAGCAGCCTCCCGGAAAGCGGCAACACCTACGAGCAGTACTTC. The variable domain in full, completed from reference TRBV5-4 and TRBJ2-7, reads ETGVTQSPTHLIKTRGQQVTLRCSSQSGHNTVSWYQQALGQGPQFIFQYYREEENGRGNFPPRFSGLQFPNYSSELNVNALELDDSALYLCASSLPESGNTYEQYFGPGTRLTVT.

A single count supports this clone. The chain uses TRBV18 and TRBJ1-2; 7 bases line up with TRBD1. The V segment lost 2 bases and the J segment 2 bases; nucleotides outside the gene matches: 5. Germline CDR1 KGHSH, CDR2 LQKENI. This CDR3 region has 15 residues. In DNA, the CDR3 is TGTGCCAGCTCACCAACTATGACAGGGAACTATGGCTACACCTTC. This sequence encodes CASSPTMTGNYGYTF. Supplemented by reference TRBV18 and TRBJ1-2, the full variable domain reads NAGVMQNPRHLVRRRGQEARLRCSPMKGHSHVYWYRQLPEEGLKFMVYLQKENIIDESGMPKERFSAEFPKEGPSILRIQQVVRGDSAAYFCASSPTMTGNYGYTFGSGTRLTVV.

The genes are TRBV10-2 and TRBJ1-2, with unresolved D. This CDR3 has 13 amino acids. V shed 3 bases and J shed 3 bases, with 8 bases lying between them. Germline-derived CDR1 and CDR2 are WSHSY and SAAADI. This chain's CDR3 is CASSDPGHYGYTF. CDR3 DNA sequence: TGCGCCAGCAGTGATCCAGGCCACTATGGCTACACCTTC.

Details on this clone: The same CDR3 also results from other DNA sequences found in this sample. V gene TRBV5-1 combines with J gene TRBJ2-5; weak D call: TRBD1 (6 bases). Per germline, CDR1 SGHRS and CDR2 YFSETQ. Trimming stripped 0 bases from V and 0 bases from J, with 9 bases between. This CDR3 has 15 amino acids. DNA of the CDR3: TGCGCCAGCAGCTTGGGGGGGCAACACCAAGAGACCCAGTACTTC. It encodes CASSLGGQHQETQYF.

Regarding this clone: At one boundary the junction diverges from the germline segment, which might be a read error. CDR3 residues: CATGLVRVGGSTYNEQFF. The DNA of the CDR3 is TGTGCTACTGGTTTGGTACGGGTGGGAGGATCCACCTACAATGAGCAGTTCTTC. This chain joins TRBV12-5 and TRBJ2-1; perhaps TRBD2 as D (6 bases). From germline, CDR1 is LGHNT and CDR2 FRNRAP. The CDR3 is 18 residues long. The variable domain in full, with the rest retrieved from reference TRBV12-5 and TRBJ2-1, is DARVTQTPRHKVTEMGQEVTMRCQPILGHNTVFWYRQTMMQGLELLAYFRNRAPLDDSGMPKDRFSAEMPDATLATLKIQPSEPRDSAVYFCATGLVRVGGSTYNEQFFGPGTRLTVL.

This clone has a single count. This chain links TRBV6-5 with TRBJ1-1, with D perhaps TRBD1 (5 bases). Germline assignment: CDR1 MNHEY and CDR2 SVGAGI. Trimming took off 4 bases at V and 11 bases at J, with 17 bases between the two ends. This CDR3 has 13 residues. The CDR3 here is CASSWQQDSLAFF. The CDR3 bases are TGTGCCAGCAGTTGGCAACAGGATAGCTTGGCTTTCTTT.

Here the CDR3 reads CASSLGGFDTEAFF. The CDR3 DNA sequence: TGCGCCAGCAGCTTGGGAGGGTTCGACACTGAAGCTTTCTTT. V usage is TRBV5-1 and J usage is TRBJ1-1; unclear D gene. Germline V lookup: CDR1 SGHRS, CDR2 YFSETQ. V lost 0 bases to trimming and J lost 3 bases, with 9 bases between them. CDR3 length equals 14 residues.

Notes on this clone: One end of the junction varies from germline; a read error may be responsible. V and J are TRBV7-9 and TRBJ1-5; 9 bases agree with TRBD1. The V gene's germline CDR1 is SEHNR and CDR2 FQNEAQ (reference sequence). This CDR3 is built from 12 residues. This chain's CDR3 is CSSSFGTGIQHF. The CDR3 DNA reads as TGTTCCAGCAGTTTCGGGACAGGGATTCAGCATTTT.

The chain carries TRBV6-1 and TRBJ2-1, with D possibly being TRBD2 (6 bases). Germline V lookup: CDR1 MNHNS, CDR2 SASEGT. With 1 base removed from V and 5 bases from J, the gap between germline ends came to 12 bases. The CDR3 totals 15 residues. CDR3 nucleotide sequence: TGTGCCAGCAGTGAAGATTGGGGGGTACACAATGAGCAGTTCTTC. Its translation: CASSEDWGVHNEQFF.

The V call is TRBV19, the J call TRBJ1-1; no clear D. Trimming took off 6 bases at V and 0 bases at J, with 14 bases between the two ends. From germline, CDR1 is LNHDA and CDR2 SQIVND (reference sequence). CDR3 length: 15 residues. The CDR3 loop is CASSYGRGLNTEAFF. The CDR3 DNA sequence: TGTGCCAGTAGCTATGGGCGGGGATTGAACACTGAAGCTTTCTTT.

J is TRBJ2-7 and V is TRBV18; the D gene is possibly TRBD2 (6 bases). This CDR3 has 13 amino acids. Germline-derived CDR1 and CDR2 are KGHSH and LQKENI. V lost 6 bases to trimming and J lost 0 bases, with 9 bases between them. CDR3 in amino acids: CASSRGSSYEQYF. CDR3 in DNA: TGTGCCAGCTCCCGGGGGAGCTCCTACGAGCAGTACTTC.

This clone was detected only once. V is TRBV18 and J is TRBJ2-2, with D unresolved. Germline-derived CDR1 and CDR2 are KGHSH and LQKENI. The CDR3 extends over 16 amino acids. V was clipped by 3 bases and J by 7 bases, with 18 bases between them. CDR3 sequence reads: CASSPAGSLTRGELFF. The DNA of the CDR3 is TGTGCCAGCTCACCTGCAGGATCGTTGACCCGCGGGGAGCTGTTTTTT. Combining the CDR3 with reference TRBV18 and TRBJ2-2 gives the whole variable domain NAGVMQNPRHLVRRRGQEARLRCSPMKGHSHVYWYRQLPEEGLKFMVYLQKENIIDESGMPKERFSAEFPKEGPSILRIQQVVRGDSAAYFCASSPAGSLTRGELFFGEGSRLTVL.

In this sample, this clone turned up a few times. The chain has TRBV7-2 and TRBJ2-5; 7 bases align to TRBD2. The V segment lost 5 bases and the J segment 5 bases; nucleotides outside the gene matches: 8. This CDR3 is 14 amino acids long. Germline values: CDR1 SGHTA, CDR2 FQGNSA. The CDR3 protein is CASSPSGALETQYF. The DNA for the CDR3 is TGTGCCAGCAGCCCGAGCGGGGCTTTGGAGACCCAGTACTTC.

The CDR3 protein is CASSPTPAGGYEQYF. CDR3 bases: TGTGCCAGCAGCCCCACCCCAGCGGGGGGATACGAGCAGTACTTC. The rearrangement uses TRBV9 and TRBJ2-7; 9 nucleotides line up with TRBD2. This CDR3 spans 15 amino acids. The V gene end was trimmed by 4 bases and the J gene end by 4 bases; junction bases not matched to a gene: 9. The germline gives CDR1 SGDLS, CDR2 YYNGEE.

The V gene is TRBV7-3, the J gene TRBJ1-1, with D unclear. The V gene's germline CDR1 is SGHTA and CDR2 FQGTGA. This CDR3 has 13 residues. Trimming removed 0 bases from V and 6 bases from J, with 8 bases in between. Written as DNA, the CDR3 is TGTGCCAGCAGCTTAACTAGGCGGGCTGAAGCTTTCTTT. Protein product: CASSLTRRAEAFF.

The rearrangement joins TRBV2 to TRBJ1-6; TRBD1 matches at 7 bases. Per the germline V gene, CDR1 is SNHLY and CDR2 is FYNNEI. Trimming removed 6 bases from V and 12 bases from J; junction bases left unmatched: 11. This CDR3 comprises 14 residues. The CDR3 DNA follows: TGTGCCAGCAGCACGGGACAGAGCGTTGAACCCCTCCACTTT. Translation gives CASSTGQSVEPLHF.

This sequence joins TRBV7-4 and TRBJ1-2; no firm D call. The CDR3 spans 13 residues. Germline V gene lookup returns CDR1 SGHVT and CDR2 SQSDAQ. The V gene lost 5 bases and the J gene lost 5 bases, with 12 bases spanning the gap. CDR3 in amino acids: CASSPPRLYGYTF. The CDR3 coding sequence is TGTGCCAGCAGCCCCCCCAGACTTTATGGCTACACCTTC.

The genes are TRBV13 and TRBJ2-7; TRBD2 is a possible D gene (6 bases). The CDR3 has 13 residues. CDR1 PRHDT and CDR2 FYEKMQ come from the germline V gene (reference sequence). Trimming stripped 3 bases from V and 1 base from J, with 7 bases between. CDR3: CASSLGGSYEQYF. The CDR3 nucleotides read TGTGCCAGCAGCTTGGGGGGTTCCTACGAGCAGTACTTC.

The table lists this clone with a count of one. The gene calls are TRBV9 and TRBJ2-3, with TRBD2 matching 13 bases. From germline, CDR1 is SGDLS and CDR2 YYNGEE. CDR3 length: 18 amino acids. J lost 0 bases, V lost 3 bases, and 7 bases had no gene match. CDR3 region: CASSGGTSGESSTDTQYF. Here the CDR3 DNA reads TGTGCCAGCAGCGGAGGGACTAGCGGGGAGTCTAGCACAGATACGCAGTATTTT.

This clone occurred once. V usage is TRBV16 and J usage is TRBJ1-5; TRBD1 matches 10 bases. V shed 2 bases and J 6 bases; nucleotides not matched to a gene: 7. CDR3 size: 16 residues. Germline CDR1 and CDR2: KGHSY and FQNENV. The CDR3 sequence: CASSQAGTGVGQPQHF. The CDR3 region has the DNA TGTGCCAGCAGCCAAGCCGGGACAGGGGTAGGTCAGCCCCAGCATTTT.

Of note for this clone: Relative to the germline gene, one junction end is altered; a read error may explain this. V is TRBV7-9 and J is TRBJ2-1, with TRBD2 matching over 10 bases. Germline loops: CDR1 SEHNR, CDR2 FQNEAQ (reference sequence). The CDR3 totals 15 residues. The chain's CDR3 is CSSSFLGTSVNEQFF. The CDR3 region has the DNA TGTTCCAGCAGCTTTCTCGGGACTAGCGTCAATGAGCAGTTCTTC. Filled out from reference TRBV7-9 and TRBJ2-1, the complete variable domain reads DTGVSQNPRHKITKRGQNVTFRCDPISEHNRLYWYRQTLGQGPEFLTYFQNEAQLEKSRLLSDRFSAERPKGSFSTLEIQRTEQGDSAMYLCSSSFLGTSVNEQFFGPGTRLTVL.

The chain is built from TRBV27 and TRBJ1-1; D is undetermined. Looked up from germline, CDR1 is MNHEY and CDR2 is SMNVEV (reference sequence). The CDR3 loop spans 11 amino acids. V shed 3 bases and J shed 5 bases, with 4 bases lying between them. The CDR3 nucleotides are TGTGCCAGCAGTTTCGGTACTGAAGCTTTCTTT. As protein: CASSFGTEAFF.

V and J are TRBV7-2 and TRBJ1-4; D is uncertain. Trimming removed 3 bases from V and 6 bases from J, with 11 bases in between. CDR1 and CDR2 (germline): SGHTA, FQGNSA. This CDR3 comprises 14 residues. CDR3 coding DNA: TGTGCCAGCAGCTTGAACCCGGGTTATGAAAAACTGTTTTTT. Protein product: CASSLNPGYEKLFF.

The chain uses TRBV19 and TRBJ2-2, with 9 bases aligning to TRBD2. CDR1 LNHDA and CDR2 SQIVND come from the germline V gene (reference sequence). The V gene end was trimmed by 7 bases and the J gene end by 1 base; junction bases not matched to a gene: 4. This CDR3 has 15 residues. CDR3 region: CASINSGGNTGELFF. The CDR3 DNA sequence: TGTGCCAGTATAAATAGCGGGGGGAACACCGGGGAGCTGTTTTTT.